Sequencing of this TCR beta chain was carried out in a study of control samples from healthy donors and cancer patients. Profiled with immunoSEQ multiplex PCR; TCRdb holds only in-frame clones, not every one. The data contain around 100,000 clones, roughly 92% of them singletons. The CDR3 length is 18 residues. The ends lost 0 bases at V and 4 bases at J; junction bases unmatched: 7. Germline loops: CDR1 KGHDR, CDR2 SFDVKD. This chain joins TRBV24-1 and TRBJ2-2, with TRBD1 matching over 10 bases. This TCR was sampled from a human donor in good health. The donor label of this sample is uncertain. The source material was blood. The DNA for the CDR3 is TGTGCCACCAGTGATTTGAAACAGGGACAGGGGTCCACCGGGGAGCTGTTTTTT. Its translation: CATSDLKQGQGSTGELFF.